The rows below give T cell receptor beta chains drawn from one sample of a study of CD8 T cells in ankylosing spondylitis. Each CDR3 protein gets one entry after TCRdb re-called the 5' RACE reads with MiXCR. The repertoire holds about 500,000 distinct CDR3 sequences, with about 5.4% as singletons. The sample consisted of blood, either unsorted or a sorted T cell fraction (not recorded which). These TCRs come from a male donor with ankylosing spondylitis. Each CDR3 is given with its conserved first and last residue. The D gene is left open where the match is weak. Where a row states a size, it is once, few, many or the class of an expanded clone; other rows omit it.

j_gene: TRBJ2-4
d_gene: NA
len: 14
v_gene: TRBV18
abundance: many
CDR3aa: CASSPTGSGDIQYF
CDR3nt: TGTGCCAGCTCACCAACGGGGTCCGGGGACATTCAGTACTTC

j_gene: TRBJ1-5
d_gene: NA
len: 18
v_gene: TRBV20-1
abundance: many
CDR3aa: CSARAPPGTDYSNQPQHF
CDR3nt: TGCAGTGCTAGAGCCCCACCGGGGACCGACTATAGCAATCAGCCCCAGCATTTT

j_gene: TRBJ2-2
d_gene: TRBD2
len: 15
v_gene: TRBV20-1
abundance: many
CDR3aa: CSARDDTGGPGELFF
CDR3nt: TGCAGTGCTAGAGATGATACGGGGGGGCCCGGGGAGCTGTTTTTT

j_gene: TRBJ2-2
d_gene: NA
len: 16
v_gene: TRBV12-3/TRBV12-4
abundance: NA
CDR3aa: CASRPGIFLDTGELFF
CDR3nt: TGTGCCAGCAGACCAGGGATTTTCCTGGACACCGGGGAGCTGTTTTTT

j_gene: TRBJ2-1
d_gene: NA
len: 10
v_gene: TRBV27
abundance: many
CDR3aa: CTAGYNEQFF
CDR3nt: TGTACCGCTGGCTACAATGAGCAGTTCTTC

j_gene: TRBJ2-7
d_gene: NA
len: 12
v_gene: TRBV30
abundance: many
CDR3aa: CAWGRRVHEQYF
CDR3nt: TGTGCCTGGGGTCGAAGAGTACACGAGCAGTACTTC

j_gene: TRBJ2-7
d_gene: TRBD1
len: 15
v_gene: TRBV7-2
abundance: many
CDR3aa: CASSSYRGPLYEQYF
CDR3nt: TGTGCCAGCAGCTCCTACAGGGGGCCTCTATACGAGCAGTACTTC

j_gene: TRBJ1-5
d_gene: TRBD1
len: 12
v_gene: TRBV20-1
abundance: many
CDR3aa: CSAGTGGQPQHF
CDR3nt: TGCAGTGCTGGAACAGGGGGTCAGCCCCAGCATTTT

j_gene: TRBJ1-5
d_gene: NA
len: 16
v_gene: TRBV4-2
abundance: many
CDR3aa: CASSQGEGGSNQPQHF
CDR3nt: TGTGCCAGCAGCCAAGGAGAGGGGGGTAGCAATCAGCCCCAGCATTTT

j_gene: TRBJ2-3
d_gene: NA
len: 13
v_gene: TRBV12-3/TRBV12-4
abundance: many
CDR3aa: CASSATSGGAQYF
CDR3nt: TGTGCCAGCAGTGCGACTTCGGGGGGCGCGCAGTATTTT

j_gene: TRBJ2-5
d_gene: TRBD1
len: 15
v_gene: TRBV6-5
abundance: few
CDR3aa: CASSYSTGASETQYF
CDR3nt: TGTGCCAGCAGTTACTCTACAGGGGCCTCGGAGACCCAGTACTTC

j_gene: TRBJ2-7
d_gene: NA
len: 16
v_gene: TRBV28
abundance: many
CDR3aa: CASSFSGAGTFYEQYF
CDR3nt: TGTGCCAGCAGTTTCTCAGGGGCCGGGACCTTCTACGAGCAGTACTTC

j_gene: TRBJ2-3
d_gene: NA
len: 16
v_gene: TRBV4-3
abundance: few
CDR3aa: CASSQEAQWGGDTQYF
CDR3nt: TGCGCCAGCAGCCAAGAGGCCCAGTGGGGCGGAGATACGCAGTATTTT

j_gene: TRBJ2-7
d_gene: NA
len: 12
v_gene: TRBV29-1
abundance: many
CDR3aa: CSVERSTDEQYF
CDR3nt: TGCAGCGTTGAGAGGTCTACGGACGAGCAGTACTTC

j_gene: TRBJ1-2
d_gene: NA
len: 13
v_gene: TRBV7-9
abundance: many
CDR3aa: CASSSTANGLLAF
CDR3nt: TGTGCCAGCAGCTCCACCGCCAACGGGCTCCTAGCATTC

j_gene: TRBJ2-1
d_gene: NA
len: 15
v_gene: TRBV27
abundance: many
CDR3aa: CASTLSGSGSGEQFF
CDR3nt: TGTGCCAGCACCCTCTCCGGGTCGGGGTCCGGTGAGCAGTTCTTC

j_gene: TRBJ2-5
d_gene: NA
len: 13
v_gene: TRBV28
abundance: NA
CDR3aa: CASSLPVRETQYF
CDR3nt: TGTGCCAGCAGTTTGCCGGTCCGAGAGACCCAGTACTTC

j_gene: TRBJ2-7
d_gene: NA
len: 14
v_gene: TRBV27
abundance: many
CDR3aa: CASNQLGYPYEQYF
CDR3nt: TGTGCCAGCAACCAGTTGGGGTATCCCTACGAGCAGTACTTC

j_gene: TRBJ1-2
d_gene: TRBD1
len: 17
v_gene: TRBV15
abundance: many
CDR3aa: CATSRAPAGQGSDGYTF
CDR3nt: TGTGCCACCAGCAGAGCCCCTGCAGGACAGGGATCCGATGGCTACACCTTC

j_gene: TRBJ1-1
d_gene: TRBD1
len: 13
v_gene: TRBV7-8
abundance: many
CDR3aa: CASSPDRYTEAFF
CDR3nt: TGTGCCAGCAGTCCGGACAGGTACACTGAAGCTTTCTTT

j_gene: TRBJ2-2
d_gene: NA
len: 17
v_gene: TRBV5-6
abundance: NA
CDR3aa: CASSFGLRSSNTGELFF
CDR3nt: TGTGCCAGCAGCTTCGGGCTCCGCTCCTCCAACACCGGGGAGCTGTTTTTT

j_gene: TRBJ2-1
d_gene: NA
len: 15
v_gene: TRBV6-5
abundance: few
CDR3aa: CASSYSRTAYNEQFF
CDR3nt: TGTGCCAGCAGTTACTCTAGGACAGCGTACAATGAGCAGTTCTTC

j_gene: TRBJ1-5
d_gene: NA
len: 14
v_gene: TRBV2
abundance: many
CDR3aa: CASSERTVNQPQHF
CDR3nt: TGTGCCAGCAGTGAACGCACAGTAAATCAGCCCCAGCATTTT

j_gene: TRBJ1-3
d_gene: NA
len: 16
v_gene: TRBV9
abundance: many
CDR3aa: CASSGGRQFSGNTIYF
CDR3nt: TGTGCCAGCAGCGGGGGACGGCAGTTTTCTGGAAACACCATATATTTT

j_gene: TRBJ2-3
d_gene: NA
len: 17
v_gene: TRBV7-2
abundance: many
CDR3aa: CASSLVGTPGVLDTQYF
CDR3nt: TGTGCCAGCAGCTTAGTAGGGACCCCCGGCGTTCTTGATACGCAGTATTTT

j_gene: TRBJ2-4
d_gene: NA
len: 13
v_gene: TRBV20-1
abundance: many
CDR3aa: CSARDLEGGIQYF
CDR3nt: TGCAGTGCTAGAGATCTGGAGGGAGGCATTCAGTACTTC

j_gene: TRBJ2-1
d_gene: TRBD2
len: 18
v_gene: TRBV9
abundance: many
CDR3aa: CASSVTQTSGGFYNEQFF
CDR3nt: TGTGCCAGCAGCGTCACCCAGACTAGCGGGGGATTCTACAATGAGCAGTTCTTC

j_gene: TRBJ2-1
d_gene: TRBD2
len: 17
v_gene: TRBV24-1
abundance: many
CDR3aa: CATSDLGTSGNYNEQFF
CDR3nt: TGTGCCACCAGTGATCTGGGGACTAGCGGGAACTACAATGAGCAGTTCTTC

j_gene: TRBJ2-5
d_gene: NA
len: 12
v_gene: TRBV29-1
abundance: many
CDR3aa: CSVVGLEETQYF
CDR3nt: TGCAGCGTTGTGGGACTTGAAGAGACCCAGTACTTC

j_gene: TRBJ1-1
d_gene: TRBD1
len: 17
v_gene: TRBV7-2
abundance: many
CDR3aa: CASSPRLTGYVNTEAFF
CDR3nt: TGTGCCAGCAGCCCCAGACTGACAGGGTACGTGAACACTGAAGCTTTCTTT

j_gene: TRBJ1-6
d_gene: NA
len: 15
v_gene: TRBV5-1
abundance: many
CDR3aa: CASSLVGFDNSPLHF
CDR3nt: TGCGCCAGCAGCTTGGTAGGCTTTGATAATTCACCCCTCCACTTT

j_gene: TRBJ2-1
d_gene: NA
len: 15
v_gene: TRBV9
abundance: many
CDR3aa: CASSVGTVSYNEQFF
CDR3nt: TGTGCCAGCAGCGTAGGAACCGTCTCCTACAATGAGCAGTTCTTC

j_gene: TRBJ1-5
d_gene: NA
len: 13
v_gene: TRBV20-1
abundance: many
CDR3aa: CSAIRGMGEPQHF
CDR3nt: TGCAGTGCTATTAGGGGTATGGGAGAGCCCCAGCATTTT